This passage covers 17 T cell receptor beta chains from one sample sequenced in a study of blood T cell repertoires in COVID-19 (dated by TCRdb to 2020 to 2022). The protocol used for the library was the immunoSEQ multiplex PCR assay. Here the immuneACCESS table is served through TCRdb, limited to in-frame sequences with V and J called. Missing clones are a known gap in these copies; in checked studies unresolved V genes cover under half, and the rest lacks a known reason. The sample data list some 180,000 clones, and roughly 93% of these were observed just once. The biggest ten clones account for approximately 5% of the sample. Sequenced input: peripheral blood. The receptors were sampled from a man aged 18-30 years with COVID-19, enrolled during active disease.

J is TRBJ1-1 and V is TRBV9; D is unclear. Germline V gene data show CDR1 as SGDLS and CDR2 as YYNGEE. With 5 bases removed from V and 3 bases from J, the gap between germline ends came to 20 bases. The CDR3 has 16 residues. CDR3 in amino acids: CASSFIQRAEYTEAFF. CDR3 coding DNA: TGTGCCAGCAGTTTTATTCAGAGGGCTGAGTACACTGAAGCTTTCTTT.

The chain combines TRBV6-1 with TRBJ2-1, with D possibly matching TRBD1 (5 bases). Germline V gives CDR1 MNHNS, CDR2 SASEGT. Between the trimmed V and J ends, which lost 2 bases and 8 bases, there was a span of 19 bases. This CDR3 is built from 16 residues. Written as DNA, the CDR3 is TGTGCCAGCAGTGAAAGGGCTCTCACAGGTCCCGATGAGCAGTTCTTC. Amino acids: CASSERALTGPDEQFF.

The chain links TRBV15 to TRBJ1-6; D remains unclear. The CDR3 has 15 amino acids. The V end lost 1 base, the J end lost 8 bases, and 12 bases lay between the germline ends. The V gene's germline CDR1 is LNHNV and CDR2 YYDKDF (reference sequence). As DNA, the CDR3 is TGTGCCACCAGCAGAGCGGGAGCGATCGATTCACCCCTCCACTTT. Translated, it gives CATSRAGAIDSPLHF.

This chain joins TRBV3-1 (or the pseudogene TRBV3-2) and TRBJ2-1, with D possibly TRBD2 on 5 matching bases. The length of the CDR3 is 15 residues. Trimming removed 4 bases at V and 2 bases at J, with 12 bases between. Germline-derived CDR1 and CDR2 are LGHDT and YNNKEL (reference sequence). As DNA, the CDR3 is TGTGCCAGCAGCCCCTGGGCGGGTACCTACAATGAGCAGTTCTTC. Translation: CASSPWAGTYNEQFF.

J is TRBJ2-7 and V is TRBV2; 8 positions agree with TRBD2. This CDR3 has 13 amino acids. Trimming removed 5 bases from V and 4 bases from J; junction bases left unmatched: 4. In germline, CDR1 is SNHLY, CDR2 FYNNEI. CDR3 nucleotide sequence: TGTGCCAGCAGTAGCGGGAGTCAGTACGAGCAGTACTTC. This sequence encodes CASSSGSQYEQYF.

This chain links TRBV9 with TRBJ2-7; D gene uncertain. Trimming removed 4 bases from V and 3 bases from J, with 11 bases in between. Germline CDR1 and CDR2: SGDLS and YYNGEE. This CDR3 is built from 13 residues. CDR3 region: CASSPPRGYEQYF. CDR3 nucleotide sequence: TGTGCCAGCAGCCCCCCCCGAGGCTACGAGCAGTACTTC.

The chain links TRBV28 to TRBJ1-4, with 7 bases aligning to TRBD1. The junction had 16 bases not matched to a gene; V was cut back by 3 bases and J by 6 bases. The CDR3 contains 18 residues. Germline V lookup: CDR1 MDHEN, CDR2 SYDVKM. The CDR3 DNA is TGTGCCAGCAGTTTCCTTTTATCGGCACAGGGGTACTATGAAAAACTGTTTTTT. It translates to CASSFLLSAQGYYEKLFF.

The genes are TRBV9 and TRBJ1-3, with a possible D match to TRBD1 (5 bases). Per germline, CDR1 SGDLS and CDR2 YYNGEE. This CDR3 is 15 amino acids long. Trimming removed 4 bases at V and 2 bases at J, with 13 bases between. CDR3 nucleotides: TGTGCCAGCAGCATTGAAGGGGCGACTGGAAACACCATATATTTT. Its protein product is CASSIEGATGNTIYF.

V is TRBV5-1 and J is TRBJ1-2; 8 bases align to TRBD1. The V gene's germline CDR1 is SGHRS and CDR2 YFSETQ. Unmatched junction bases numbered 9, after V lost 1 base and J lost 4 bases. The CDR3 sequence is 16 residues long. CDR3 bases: TGCGCCAGCAGCTTGAAGGTTGCAGGGGGCGTCTATGGCTACACCTTC. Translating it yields CASSLKVAGGVYGYTF.

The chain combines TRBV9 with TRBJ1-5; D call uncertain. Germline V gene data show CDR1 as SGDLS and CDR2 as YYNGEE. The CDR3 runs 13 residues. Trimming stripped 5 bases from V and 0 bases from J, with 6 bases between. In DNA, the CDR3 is TGTGCCAGCAGACATGATAGCAATCAGCCCCAGCATTTT. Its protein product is CASRHDSNQPQHF.

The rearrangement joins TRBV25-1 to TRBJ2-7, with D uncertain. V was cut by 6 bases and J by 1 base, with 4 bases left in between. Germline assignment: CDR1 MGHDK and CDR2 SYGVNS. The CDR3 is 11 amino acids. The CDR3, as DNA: TGTGCCAGCAGACAATCCTACGAGCAGTACTTC. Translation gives CASRQSYEQYF.

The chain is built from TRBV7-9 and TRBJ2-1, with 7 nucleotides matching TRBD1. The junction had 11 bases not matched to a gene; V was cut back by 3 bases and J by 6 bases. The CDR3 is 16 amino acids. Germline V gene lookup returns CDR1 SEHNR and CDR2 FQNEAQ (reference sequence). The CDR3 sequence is CASSFLLTGMGNEQFF. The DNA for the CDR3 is TGTGCCAGCAGCTTCCTACTGACAGGGATGGGCAATGAGCAGTTCTTC. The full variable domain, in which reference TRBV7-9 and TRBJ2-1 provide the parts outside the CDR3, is DTGVSQNPRHKITKRGQNVTFRCDPISEHNRLYWYRQTLGQGPEFLTYFQNEAQLEKSRLLSDRFSAERPKGSFSTLEIQRTEQGDSAMYLCASSFLLTGMGNEQFFGPGTRLTVL.

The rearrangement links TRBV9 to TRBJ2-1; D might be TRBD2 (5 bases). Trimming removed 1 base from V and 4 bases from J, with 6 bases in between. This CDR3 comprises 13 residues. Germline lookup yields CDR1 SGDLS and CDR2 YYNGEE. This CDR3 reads CASSVRDYNEQFF. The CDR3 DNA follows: TGTGCCAGCAGCGTACGGGATTACAATGAGCAGTTCTTC. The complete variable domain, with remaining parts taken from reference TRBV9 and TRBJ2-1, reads DSGVTQTPKHLITATGQRVTLRCSPRSGDLSVYWYQQSLDQGLQFLIQYYNGEERAKGNILERFSAQQFPDLHSELNLSSLELGDSALYFCASSVRDYNEQFFGPGTRLTVL.

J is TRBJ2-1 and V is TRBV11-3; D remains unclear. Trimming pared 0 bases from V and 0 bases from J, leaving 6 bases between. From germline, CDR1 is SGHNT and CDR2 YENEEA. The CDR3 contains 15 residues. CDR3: CASSLDTGSYNEQFF. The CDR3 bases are TGTGCCAGCAGCTTAGACACCGGCTCCTACAATGAGCAGTTCTTC.

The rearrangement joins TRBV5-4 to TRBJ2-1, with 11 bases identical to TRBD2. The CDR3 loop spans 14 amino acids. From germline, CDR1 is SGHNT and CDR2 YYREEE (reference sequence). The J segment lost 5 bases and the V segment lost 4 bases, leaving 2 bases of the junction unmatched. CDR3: CASSNSGRDNEQFF. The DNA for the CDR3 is TGTGCCAGCAGCAATAGCGGGAGGGACAATGAGCAGTTCTTC.

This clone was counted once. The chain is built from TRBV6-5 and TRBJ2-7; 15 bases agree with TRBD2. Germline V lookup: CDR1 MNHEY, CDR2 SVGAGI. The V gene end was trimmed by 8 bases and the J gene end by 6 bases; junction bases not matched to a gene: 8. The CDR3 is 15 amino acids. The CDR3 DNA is TGTGCCAGCGGTCGGGGACTAGCGGGAGGTTCCGAGCAGTACTTC. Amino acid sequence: CASGRGLAGGSEQYF.

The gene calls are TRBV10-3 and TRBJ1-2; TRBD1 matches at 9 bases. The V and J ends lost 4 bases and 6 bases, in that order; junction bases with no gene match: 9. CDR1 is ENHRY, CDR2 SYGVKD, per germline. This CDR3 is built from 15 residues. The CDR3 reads CAISGAGTGYNGYTF. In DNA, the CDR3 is TGTGCCATCAGTGGGGCCGGGACAGGGTACAATGGCTACACCTTC.